This TCR beta chain was identified in a study of shared clonotypes between healthy human individuals. Whole-study findings and limits: Generation probability values for non-shared clonotypes were lower than those for clonotypes shared by all four donors.

In this sample, this clone turned up once. The antigen is unknown. The assay was immunoSEQ multiplex PCR, and TCRdb's table has in-frame clones only and misses some. Of about 1 million clones detected, 65% to 75% appear once; the ten largest clones hold around 1.5%. CDR3 length equals 16 residues. J gave up 0 bases and V 1 base, and 5 bases lay outside the gene matches. Germline V gene data show CDR1 as SGHTA and CDR2 as FQGNSA. Sequenced input: memory CD4+ T cells sorted from blood. Subset given: CD45RA-negative fraction. The clonotype comes from a man between 18 and 35 years old in good health. The chain employs TRBV7-2 and TRBJ2-5, with 7 bases matching TRBD1. Here the CDR3 reads CASSLVGQGDQETQYF. The DNA of the CDR3 is TGTGCCAGCAGCTTAGTAGGCCAGGGGGACCAAGAGACCCAGTACTTC.